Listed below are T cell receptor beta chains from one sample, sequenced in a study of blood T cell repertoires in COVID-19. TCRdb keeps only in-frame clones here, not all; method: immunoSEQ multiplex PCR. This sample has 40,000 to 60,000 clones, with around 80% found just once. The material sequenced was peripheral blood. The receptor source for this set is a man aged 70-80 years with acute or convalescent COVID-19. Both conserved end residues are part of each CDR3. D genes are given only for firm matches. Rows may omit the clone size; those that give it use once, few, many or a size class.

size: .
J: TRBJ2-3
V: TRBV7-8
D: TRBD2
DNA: TGTGCCAGCAGCTACAGGACTAGCGGGAGTAAAGATACGCAGTATTTT
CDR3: CASSYRTSGSKDTQYF

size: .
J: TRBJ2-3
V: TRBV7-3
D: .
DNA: TGTGCCAGCAGCTTAAGGGACTGGTCCTCCACAGATACGCAGTATTTT
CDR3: CASSLRDWSSTDTQYF

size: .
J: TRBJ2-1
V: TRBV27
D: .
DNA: TGTGCCAGCAGTCACCGCCCCGGGGGGCCCTACAATGAGCAGTTCTTC
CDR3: CASSHRPGGPYNEQFF

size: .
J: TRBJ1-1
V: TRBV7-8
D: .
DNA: TGTGCCAGCAGCTTAGGTTCGGTGAACACTGAAGCTTTCTTT
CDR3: CASSLGSVNTEAFF

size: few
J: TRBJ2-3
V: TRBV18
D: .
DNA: TGTGCCAGCTCACCGGGAGGGGGGATCGGCACAGATACGCAGTATTTT
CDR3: CASSPGGGIGTDTQYF

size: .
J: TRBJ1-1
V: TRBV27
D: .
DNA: TGTGCCAGCAGTTTAGCCAGGGCTGATGAAGCTTTCTTT
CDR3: CASSLARADEAFF

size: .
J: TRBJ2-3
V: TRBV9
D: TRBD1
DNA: TGTGCCAGCAGCTCGGGACAGGGGGTTGAGACAGATACGCAGTATTTT
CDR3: CASSSGQGVETDTQYF

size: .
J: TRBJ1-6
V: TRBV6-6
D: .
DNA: TGTGCCAGCAGTCATGGGGCGCAACCGGGTAATTCACCCCTCCACTTT
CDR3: CASSHGAQPGNSPLHF

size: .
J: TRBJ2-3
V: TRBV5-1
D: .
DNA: TGCGCCAGCAGGAGAAGGGAGGCGACAGATACGCAGTATTTT
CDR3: CASRRREATDTQYF

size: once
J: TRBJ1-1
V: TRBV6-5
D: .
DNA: TGTGCCAGCAGCCTATTGTCGGTGAACACTGAAGCTTTCTTT
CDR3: CASSLLSVNTEAFF

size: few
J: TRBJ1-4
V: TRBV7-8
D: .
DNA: TGTGCCAGCAGCTCCTCGGGGGACGAAAAACTGTTTTTT
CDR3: CASSSSGDEKLFF

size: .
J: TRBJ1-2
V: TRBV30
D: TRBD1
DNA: TGTGCCTGGAGTCCTCCGGGACAGGGATTGGCTGGCTACACCTTC
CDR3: CAWSPPGQGLAGYTF

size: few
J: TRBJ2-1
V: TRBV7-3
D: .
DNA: TGTGCCAGCAGCTTAAGTGGGGGCTTCTCCTACAATGAGCAGTTCTTC
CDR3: CASSLSGGFSYNEQFF

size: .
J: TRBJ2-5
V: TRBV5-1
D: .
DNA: TGCGCCAGCAGCTTGAGACAGTTCCAAGAGACCCAGTACTTC
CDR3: CASSLRQFQETQYF

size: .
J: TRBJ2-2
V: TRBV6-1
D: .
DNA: TGTGCCAGCAGTGAAGGAGACTTGAACACCGGGGAGCTGTTTTTT
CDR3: CASSEGDLNTGELFF

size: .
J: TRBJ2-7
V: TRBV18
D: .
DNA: TGTGCCAGCTCACCAGGACTCGCGGGTTACGAGCAGTACTTC
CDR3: CASSPGLAGYEQYF

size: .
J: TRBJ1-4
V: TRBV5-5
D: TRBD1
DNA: TGTGCCAGCAGCCCCGGACAGGGAAATGAAAAACTGTTTTTT
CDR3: CASSPGQGNEKLFF

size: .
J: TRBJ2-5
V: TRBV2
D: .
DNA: TGTGCCAGCGAGTTGATACCGCTACAAGAGACCCAGTACTTC
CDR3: CASELIPLQETQYF

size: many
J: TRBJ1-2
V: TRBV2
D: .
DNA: TGTGCCAGCAGTGAATCAGGGGTCTTCGGGGGCTACACCTTC
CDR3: CASSESGVFGGYTF

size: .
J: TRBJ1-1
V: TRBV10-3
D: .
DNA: TGTGCCATCAGACTAGGGACAACCTCAGGGAACACTGAAGCTTTCTTT
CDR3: CAIRLGTTSGNTEAFF